The clone carrying this TCR beta chain ranks as medium-sized. Its antigen is undetermined. This record comes from a study of T cell clones after liver transplantation. At the level of the study: A pre-transplant mixed lymphocyte reaction with TCRbeta sequencing defined graft-donor-reactive clones followed in post-transplant blood. As an antigen-independent comparator, third-party-reactive TCRbeta sequences came from pre-transplant mixed lymphocyte reactions. Timepoints were pre-transplant, pre-withdrawal, and after withdrawal was completed or failed. General study findings and limits: In two subjects, few donor cells limited the measurable donor-reactive repertoire.

V lost 6 bases to trimming and J lost 0 bases, with 14 bases between them. The CDR3 covers 15 residues. Germline CDR1 is SNHLY and CDR2 is FYNNEI. TCRdb keeps only in-frame clones here, not all; method: immunoSEQ multiplex PCR. The sample has 15,000 to 20,000 clones, more than 75% seen once; the top ten hold around 40%. The J gene is TRBJ1-1, the V gene TRBV2; D unclear. The TCR comes from a human patient who received a liver transplant. Some T cells may be provided by the graft donor. Sequences were derived from CD8+ T cells from blood, sampled about 50 months after liver transplant. CDR3 protein: CASSSSTEMNTEAFF. The CDR3 DNA sequence: TGTGCCAGCAGCTCCTCGACGGAAATGAACACTGAAGCTTTCTTT.